The rows below give T cell receptor beta chains drawn from one sample of a study of T cell responses to AZD1222 COVID-19 vaccine. The table came from immunoSEQ multiplex PCR; TCRdb's copy has only in-frame clones and leaves some out. The data show roughly 200,000 clones, around nine tenths seen once. Source: peripheral blood, taken 28 days after the second dose of the MenACWY control vaccine. The receptors originated from an adult who received the MenACWY meningococcal vaccine as a control. The CDR3 runs from the conserved cysteine through the conserved F or W. A D gene is named only where the DNA matches it firmly. Clone size is not always given. Where it is, it says once, few, many or a class for expanded clones.

CDR3	DNA	D	J	length	size	V
CSVEGTGGKAYEQYF	TGCAGCGTTGAAGGGACAGGGGGCAAAGCCTACGAGCAGTACTTC	TRBD1	TRBJ2-7	15	.	TRBV29-1
CSVESGGGYGYTF	TGCAGCGTTGAATCTGGGGGCGGCTATGGCTACACCTTC	.	TRBJ1-2	13	.	TRBV29-1
CASSFSPGQGIGELFF	TGTGCCAGCAGTTTCAGCCCGGGACAGGGAATCGGGGAGCTGTTTTTT	TRBD1	TRBJ2-2	16	.	TRBV7-8
CATLLKVNTEAFF	TGTGCCACCCTCTTGAAGGTGAACACTGAAGCTTTCTTT	.	TRBJ1-1	13	.	TRBV7-8
CASRPTSLSSTEAFF	TGTGCCAGCAGACCGACCTCATTGTCGTCCACTGAAGCTTTCTTT	.	TRBJ1-1	15	.	TRBV28
CASSPGLPWRDEKLFF	TGTGCCAGCAGCCCGGGACTTCCTTGGAGGGATGAAAAACTGTTTTTT	.	TRBJ1-4	16	once	TRBV5-7
CASSLSDAGTGSQPQHF	TGTGCCAGCAGCTTAAGCGATGCGGGGACAGGGAGTCAGCCCCAGCATTTT	TRBD1	TRBJ1-5	17	once	TRBV4-2
CASSQAVGVGEQYF	TGCGCCAGCAGCCAAGCTGTCGGGGTTGGGGAGCAGTACTTC	.	TRBJ2-7	14	.	TRBV4-3
CASSAGGDFSYEQYF	TGTGCCAGCAGCGCCGGGGGCGACTTTTCCTACGAGCAGTACTTC	.	TRBJ2-7	15	.	TRBV9
CAWRIGENTIYF	TGTGCCTGGAGAATCGGGGAGAACACCATATATTTT	.	TRBJ1-3	12	.	TRBV30
CASSLSAGRGMNQPQHF	TGTGCCAGCAGCTTATCGGCTGGGCGAGGGATGAATCAGCCCCAGCATTTT	.	TRBJ1-5	17	few	TRBV13
CASSVRDRGGTDTQYF	TGTGCCAGCAGCGTGCGAGACAGAGGGGGCACAGATACGCAGTATTTT	.	TRBJ2-3	16	.	TRBV9
CASSLVSGHNEQFF	TGTGCCAGCAGCTTAGTGAGCGGTCACAATGAGCAGTTCTTC	.	TRBJ2-1	14	.	TRBV7-2
CASSLGQSSYTF	TGTGCCAGTAGTTTAGGGCAGTCAAGCTACACCTTC	.	TRBJ1-2	12	once	TRBV19
CASSIDSGGPQYTEAFF	TGTGCCAGTAGTATCGATTCAGGGGGACCCCAATACACTGAAGCTTTCTTT	TRBD1	TRBJ1-1	17	.	TRBV19
CARPGTGVQETQYF	TGTGCCAGGCCCGGGACCGGAGTACAAGAGACCCAGTACTTC	.	TRBJ2-5	14	.	TRBV6-4
CASSNRTSGSSYEQYF	TGTGCCAGCAGCAACCGGACTAGCGGGAGTTCCTACGAGCAGTACTTC	TRBD2	TRBJ2-7	16	.	TRBV7-9
CASSSRTSGIYNEQFF	TGTGCCAGCAGCTCCCGGACTAGCGGAATCTACAATGAGCAGTTCTTC	TRBD2	TRBJ2-1	16	.	TRBV11-3
CASSQDPQRSPYEQYF	TGTGCCAGCAGCCAAGACCCCCAGCGGTCCCCCTACGAGCAGTACTTC	.	TRBJ2-7	16	.	TRBV14
CASSPTGGFSDTQYF	TGTGCCAGCTCACCTACAGGGGGCTTTTCAGATACGCAGTATTTT	TRBD1	TRBJ2-3	15	.	TRBV18